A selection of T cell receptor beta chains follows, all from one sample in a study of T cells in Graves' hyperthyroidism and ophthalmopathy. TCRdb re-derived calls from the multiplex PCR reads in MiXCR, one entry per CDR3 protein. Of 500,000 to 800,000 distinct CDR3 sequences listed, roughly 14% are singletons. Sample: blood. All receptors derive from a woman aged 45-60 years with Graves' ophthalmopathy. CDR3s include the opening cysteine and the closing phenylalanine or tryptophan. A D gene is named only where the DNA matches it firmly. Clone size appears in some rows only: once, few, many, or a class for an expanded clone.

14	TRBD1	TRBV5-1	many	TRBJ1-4	TGCGCCAGCAGCTTGGAGACAGGGGTCGAAAAACTGTTTTTT	CASSLETGVEKLFF
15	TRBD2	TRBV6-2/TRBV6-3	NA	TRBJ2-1	TGTGCCAGCAAGGGTTTAGCGGGGTTTTACAATGAGCAGTTCTTC	CASKGLAGFYNEQFF
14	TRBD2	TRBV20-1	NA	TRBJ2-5	TGCAGTGCTTCTAAAGCGGGAGTCAGAAAGACCCAGTACTTC	CSASKAGVRKTQYF
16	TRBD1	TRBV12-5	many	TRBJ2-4	TGTGCTCTACCCTCTAGGGACAGGGAAGCCAAAAACATTCAGTACTTC	CALPSRDREAKNIQYF
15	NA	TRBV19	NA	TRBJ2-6	TGTGCCAGTAGTATCGGAGTCTCTGGGGCCAACGTCCTGACTTTC	CASSIGVSGANVLTF
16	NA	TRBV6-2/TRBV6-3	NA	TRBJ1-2	TGTGCCAGCAGTGGTTCCGGGAGCCGGAGGACTTATGGCTACACCTTC	CASSGSGSRRTYGYTF
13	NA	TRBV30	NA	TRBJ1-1	TGTGCCTGGAGTGGGGGAACCGCCACTGAAGCTTTCTTT	CAWSGGTATEAFF
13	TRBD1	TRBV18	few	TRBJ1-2	TGTGCCAGCTCAGGGCGGGACAGCTATGGCTACACCTTC	CASSGRDSYGYTF
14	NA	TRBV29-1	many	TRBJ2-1	TGCAGCGTCGTTGTCGGTTATTCCTACAATGAGCAGTTCTTC	CSVVVGYSYNEQFF
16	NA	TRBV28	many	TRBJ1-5	TGTGCCAGCAGCCATAGAGGGGGAATTGGCAATCAGCCCCAGCATTTT	CASSHRGGIGNQPQHF
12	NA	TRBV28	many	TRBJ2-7	TGTGCCAGCAGTACCTGGACTACCTATTGGTACTTC	CASSTWTTYWYF
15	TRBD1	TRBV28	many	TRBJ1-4	TGTGCCAGCAGTCGAGCAGGGGGGACTAATGAAAAACTGTTTTTT	CASSRAGGTNEKLFF
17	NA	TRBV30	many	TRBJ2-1	TGTGCCTGGAGTGTACGAGCTAGTTTGTCTGTTAATGGTGAGCAGTTCTTC	CAWSVRASLSVNGEQFF
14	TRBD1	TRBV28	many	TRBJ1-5	TGTGCCAGCAGTCCCAGGACAGGGCGTCAGCCCCAGCATTTT	CASSPRTGRQPQHF
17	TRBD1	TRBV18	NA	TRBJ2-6	TGTGCCAGCTCACGCGGACAGGGGTCCTCTGGGGCCAACGTCCTGACTTTC	CASSRGQGSSGANVLTF
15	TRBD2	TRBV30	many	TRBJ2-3	TGTGCCTGGAGTGATATTAGCGGGAGCACAGATACGCAGTATTTT	CAWSDISGSTDTQYF
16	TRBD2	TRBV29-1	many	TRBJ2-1	TGCAGCGTTGTGTGGCGCCCTAGCGGGAAATACAATGAGCAGTTCTTC	CSVVWRPSGKYNEQFF
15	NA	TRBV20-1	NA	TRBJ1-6	TGCAGTGCTAGAGGTCGGCAGGCTCGGAATTCACCCCTCCACTTT	CSARGRQARNSPLHF
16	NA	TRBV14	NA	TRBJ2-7	TGTGCCAGCAGCCAAGTGGGTCGGGCCAGGGTGGCCGAGCAGTACTTC	CASSQVGRARVAEQYF
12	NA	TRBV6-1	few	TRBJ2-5	TGTGCCAGCAGTCAAGTGTTGGATAAGATCAACTTC	CASSQVLDKINF
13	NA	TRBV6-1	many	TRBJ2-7	TGTGCCAGCAGTCACTCTGCCACCTACGAGCAGTACTTC	CASSHSATYEQYF
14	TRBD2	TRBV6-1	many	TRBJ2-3	TGTGCCAGCAGTCAGCGGGAGGGCACAGATACGCAGTATTTT	CASSQREGTDTQYF
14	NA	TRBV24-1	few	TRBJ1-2	TGTGCCACCAGTGATTCCCAGCGAAACTATGGCTACACCTTC	CATSDSQRNYGYTF
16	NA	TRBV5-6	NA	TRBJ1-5	TGTGCCAGCAGCTTCTTTTCGGGGGACACTAATCAGCCCCAGCATTTT	CASSFFSGDTNQPQHF
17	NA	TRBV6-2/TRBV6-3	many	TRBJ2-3	TGTGCCAGCAGTTATTTTCGTCGCAGGGAACAAACAGATACGCAGTATTTT	CASSYFRRREQTDTQYF
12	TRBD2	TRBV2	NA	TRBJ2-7	TGTGCCTTGGGGGAGGGCACGTACGAGCAGTACTTC	CALGEGTYEQYF
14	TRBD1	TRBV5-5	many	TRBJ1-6	TGTGCCAGCAGCTCCGGACAGGGGGGGTCACCCCTCCACTTT	CASSSGQGGSPLHF
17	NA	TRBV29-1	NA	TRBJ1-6	TGCAGCGTTGATTCGTGGGGGGGCAGGGCCTATAATTCACCCCTCCACTTT	CSVDSWGGRAYNSPLHF
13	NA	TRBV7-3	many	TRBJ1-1	TGTGCCAGCAGTCCTGCAGGGAGAACTGAAGCTTTCTTT	CASSPAGRTEAFF
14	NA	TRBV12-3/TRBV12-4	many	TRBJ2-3	TGTGCCAGCAGTGCAGTGAAGGGGGCAGATACGCAGTATTTT	CASSAVKGADTQYF
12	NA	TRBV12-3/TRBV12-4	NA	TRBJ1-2	TGTGCCAGCAGTGCTCGAAACTATGGCTACACCTTC	CASSARNYGYTF
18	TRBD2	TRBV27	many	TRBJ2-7	TGTGCCAGCAGTTTAATCGCCCTAGCGGGCCGTGGCCCCTACGAGCAGTACTTC	CASSLIALAGRGPYEQYF
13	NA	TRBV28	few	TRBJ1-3	TGTGCCAGCAGAAGACATACTGGAAACACCATATATTTT	CASRRHTGNTIYF
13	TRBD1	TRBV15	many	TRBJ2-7	TGTGCCACCAGCGACACAGGGGGCTACGAGCAGTACTTC	CATSDTGGYEQYF
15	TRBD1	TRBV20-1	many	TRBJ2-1	TGCAGTGCTAGAGAAGGGACAGCGAGGGACAATGAGCAGTTCTTC	CSAREGTARDNEQFF
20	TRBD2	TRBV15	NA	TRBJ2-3	TGTGCCACCAGCAGACTAATGGGACTAGCGGGAGAAACTGACGCAGATACGCAGTATTTT	CATSRLMGLAGETDADTQYF
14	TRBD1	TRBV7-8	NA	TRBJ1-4	TGTGCCAGCAGCTTTGACAGGGTCAGTGAAAAACTGTTTTTT	CASSFDRVSEKLFF
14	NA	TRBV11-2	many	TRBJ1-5	TGTGCCAGCAGCTTAGGCCCAGGGGATCAGCCCCAGCATTTT	CASSLGPGDQPQHF
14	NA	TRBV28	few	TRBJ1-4	TGTGCCAGCAGGCCACAGGGTGGAAATGAAAAACTGTTTTTT	CASRPQGGNEKLFF
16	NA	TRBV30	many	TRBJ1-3	TGTGCCTGGAGTGTACGTCAGGGGCTTTCTGGAAACACCATATATTTT	CAWSVRQGLSGNTIYF
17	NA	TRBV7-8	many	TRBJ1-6	TGTGCCAGCAGCTCCCTGCTTGGGGTACCAAGGGGTTCACCCCTCCACTTT	CASSSLLGVPRGSPLHF
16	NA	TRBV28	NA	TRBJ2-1	TGTGCCAGCAGTCTACGGCTAGTGGGACGAGACAATGAGCAGTTCTTC	CASSLRLVGRDNEQFF
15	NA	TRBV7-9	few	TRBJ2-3	TGTGCCAGCAGCTTATTTGGCGGGGGCGGGGATACGCAGTATTTT	CASSLFGGGGDTQYF
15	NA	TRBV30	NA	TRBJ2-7	TGTGCCTGGAGGCCCGGGACTTCGGGCCACTACGAGCAGTACTTC	CAWRPGTSGHYEQYF
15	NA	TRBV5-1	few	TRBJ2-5	TGCGCCAGCAGCTCCTTACAGGGCGCCCAAGAGACCCAGTACTTC	CASSSLQGAQETQYF
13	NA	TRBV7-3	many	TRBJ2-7	TGTGCCAGCAGCCGGGACATCTCCTACGAGCAGTACTTC	CASSRDISYEQYF
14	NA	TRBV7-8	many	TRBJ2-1	TGTGCCAGCAGCTTAGTTGGGGCGGAAAGGGGGCAGTTCTTC	CASSLVGAERGQFF
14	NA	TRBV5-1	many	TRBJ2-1	TGCGCCAGCAGCTTGGGGGGAATAGCCAATGAGCAGTTCTTC	CASSLGGIANEQFF
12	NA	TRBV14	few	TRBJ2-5	TGTGCCAGCAGCCAAGGGATGAAGACCCAGTACTTC	CASSQGMKTQYF
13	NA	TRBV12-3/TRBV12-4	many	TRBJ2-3	TGTGCCAGCAGTTTAAGACACACAGATACGCAGTATTTT	CASSLRHTDTQYF
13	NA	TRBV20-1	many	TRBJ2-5	TGCAGTGCTAGAGCCCCACGGGTTGAGACCCAGTACTTC	CSARAPRVETQYF
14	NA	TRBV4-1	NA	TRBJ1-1	TGCGCCAGCAGCCAAGAGCATCCCGGGACTGAAGCTTTCTTT	CASSQEHPGTEAFF
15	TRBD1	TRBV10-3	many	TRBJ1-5	TGTGCCATCAGTGTCGGGACAGGGAGGGATCAGCCCCAGCATTTT	CAISVGTGRDQPQHF
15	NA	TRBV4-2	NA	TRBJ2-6	TGTGCCAGCAGCCAAGAAGGCGCTGGGGCCAACGTCCTGACTTTC	CASSQEGAGANVLTF
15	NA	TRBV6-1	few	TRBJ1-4	TGTGCCAGCAGTGAGACTCAGGGGACTAATGAAAAACTGTTTTTT	CASSETQGTNEKLFF
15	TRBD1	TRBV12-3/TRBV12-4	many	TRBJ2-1	TGTGCCAGCAGTTCCCGGGACAGGGAATACAATGAGCAGTTCTTC	CASSSRDREYNEQFF
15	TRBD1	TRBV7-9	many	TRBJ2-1	TGTGCCAGCAGCGGACGGGACAGGGTGTGGAGTGAGCAGTTCTTC	CASSGRDRVWSEQFF
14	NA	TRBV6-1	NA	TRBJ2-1	TGTGCCAGCAGTCAGACATTCTCCTACAATGAGCAGTTCTTC	CASSQTFSYNEQFF